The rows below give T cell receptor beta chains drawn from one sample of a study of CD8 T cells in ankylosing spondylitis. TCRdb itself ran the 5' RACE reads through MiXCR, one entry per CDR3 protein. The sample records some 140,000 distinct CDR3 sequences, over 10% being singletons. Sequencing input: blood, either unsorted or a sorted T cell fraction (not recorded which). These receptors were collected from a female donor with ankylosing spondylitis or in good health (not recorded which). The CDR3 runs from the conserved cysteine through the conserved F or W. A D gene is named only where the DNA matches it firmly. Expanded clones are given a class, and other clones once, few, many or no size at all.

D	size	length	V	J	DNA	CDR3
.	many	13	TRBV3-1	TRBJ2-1	TGTGCCAGCAGCGCCGACAGCTACAATGAGCAGTTCTTC	CASSADSYNEQFF
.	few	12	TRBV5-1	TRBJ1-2	TGCGCCAGCAGCTTCGTCGACTATGGCTACACCTTC	CASSFVDYGYTF
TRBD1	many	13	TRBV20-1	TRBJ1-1	TGCAGTGCTGCCGGGACAGGGGGGACTGAAGCTTTCTTT	CSAAGTGGTEAFF
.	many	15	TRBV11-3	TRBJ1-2	TGTGCCAGCAGCTCGGGTGGGGCACCCACCCGTGGCTACACCTTC	CASSSGGAPTRGYTF
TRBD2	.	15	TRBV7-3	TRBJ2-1	TGTGCCAGCAGCGCCGGGACTAGCGGGATTAATGAGCAGTTCTTC	CASSAGTSGINEQFF
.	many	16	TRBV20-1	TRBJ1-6	TGCAGTGCTAGAGAGGGGGTCGCCGACTATAATTCACCCCTCCACTTT	CSAREGVADYNSPLHF
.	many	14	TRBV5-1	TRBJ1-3	TGCGCCAGCAAAGGATCGAACTCTGGAAACACCATATATTTT	CASKGSNSGNTIYF
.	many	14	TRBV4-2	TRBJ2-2	TGTGCCAGCAGCCCGGACCGATACACCGGGGAGCTGTTTTTT	CASSPDRYTGELFF
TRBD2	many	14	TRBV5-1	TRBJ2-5	TGCGCCAGCAGCTTGGCTAGCGGAGGAGAGACCCAGTACTTC	CASSLASGGETQYF
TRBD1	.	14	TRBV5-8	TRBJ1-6	TGTGCCAGCAGCTTACAGGGGGCCCGCCTGCCCCTCCACTTT	CASSLQGARLPLHF
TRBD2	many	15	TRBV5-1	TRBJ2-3	TGCGCCAGCAGACCAACTAGCGGTAGCACAGATACGCAGTATTTT	CASRPTSGSTDTQYF
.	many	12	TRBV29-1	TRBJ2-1	TGCAGCGTTGGGCCCGCAGCTGGTGAGCAGTTCTTC	CSVGPAAGEQFF